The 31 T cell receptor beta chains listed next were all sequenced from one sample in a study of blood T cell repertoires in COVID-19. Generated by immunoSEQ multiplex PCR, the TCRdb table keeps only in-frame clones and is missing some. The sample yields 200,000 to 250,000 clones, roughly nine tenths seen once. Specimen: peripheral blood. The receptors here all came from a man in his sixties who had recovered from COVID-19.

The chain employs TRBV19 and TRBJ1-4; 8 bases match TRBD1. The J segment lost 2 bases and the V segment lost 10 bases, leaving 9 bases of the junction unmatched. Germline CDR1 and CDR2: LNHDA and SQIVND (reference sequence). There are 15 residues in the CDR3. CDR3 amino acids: CATSDRGVTNEKLFF. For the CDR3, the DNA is TGTGCCACTTCAGACAGGGGCGTCACTAATGAAAAACTGTTTTTT.

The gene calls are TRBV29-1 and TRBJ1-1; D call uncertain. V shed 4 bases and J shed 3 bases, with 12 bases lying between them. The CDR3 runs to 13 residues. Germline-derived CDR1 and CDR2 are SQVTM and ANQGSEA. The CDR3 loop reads CSVGRELDTEAFF. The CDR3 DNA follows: TGCAGCGTTGGACGGGAGTTGGACACTGAAGCTTTCTTT.

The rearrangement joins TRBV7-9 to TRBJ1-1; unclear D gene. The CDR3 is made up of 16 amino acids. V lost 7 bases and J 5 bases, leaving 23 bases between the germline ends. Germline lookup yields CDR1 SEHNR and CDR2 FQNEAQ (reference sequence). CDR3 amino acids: CASTSTVEGGRTEAFF. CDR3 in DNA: TGTGCCAGCACCTCAACCGTGGAGGGCGGTAGGACTGAAGCTTTCTTT. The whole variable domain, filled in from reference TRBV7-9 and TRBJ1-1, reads DTGVSQNPRHKITKRGQNVTFRCDPISEHNRLYWYRQTLGQGPEFLTYFQNEAQLEKSRLLSDRFSAERPKGSFSTLEIQRTEQGDSAMYLCASTSTVEGGRTEAFFGQGTRLTVV.

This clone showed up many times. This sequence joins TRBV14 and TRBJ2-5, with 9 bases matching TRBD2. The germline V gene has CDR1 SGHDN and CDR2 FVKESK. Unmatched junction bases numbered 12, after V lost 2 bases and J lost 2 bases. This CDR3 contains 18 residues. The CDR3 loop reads CASSQPLAGRVSQETQYF. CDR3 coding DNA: TGTGCCAGCAGCCAACCCCTAGCGGGGAGAGTGTCGCAAGAGACCCAGTACTTC. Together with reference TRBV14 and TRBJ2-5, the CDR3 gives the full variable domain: EAGVTQFPSHSVIEKGQTVTLRCDPISGHDNLYWYRRVMGKEIKFLLHFVKESKQDESGMPNNRFLAERTGGTYSTLKVQPAELEDSGVYFCASSQPLAGRVSQETQYFGPGTRLLVL.

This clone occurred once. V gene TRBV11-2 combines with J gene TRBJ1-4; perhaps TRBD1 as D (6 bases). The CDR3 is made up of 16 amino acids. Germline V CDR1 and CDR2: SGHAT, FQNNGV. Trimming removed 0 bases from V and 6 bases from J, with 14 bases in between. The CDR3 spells CASSLDRGRGYEKLFF. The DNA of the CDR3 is TGTGCCAGCAGCTTAGATAGGGGCAGGGGATATGAAAAACTGTTTTTT.

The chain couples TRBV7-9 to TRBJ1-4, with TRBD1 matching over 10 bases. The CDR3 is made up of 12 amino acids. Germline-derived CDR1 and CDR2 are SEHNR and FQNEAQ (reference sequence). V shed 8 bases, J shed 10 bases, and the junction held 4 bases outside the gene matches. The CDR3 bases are TGTGCCAGCCGGGACAGGGGACTAAAACTGTTTTTT. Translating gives CASRDRGLKLFF.

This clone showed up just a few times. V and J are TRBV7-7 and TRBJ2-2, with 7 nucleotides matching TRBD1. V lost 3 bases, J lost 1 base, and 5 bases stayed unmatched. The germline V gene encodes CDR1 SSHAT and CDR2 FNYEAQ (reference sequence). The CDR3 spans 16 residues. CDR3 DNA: TGTGCCAGCAGCTTTTCCGGGACAGTGAACACCGGGGAGCTGTTTTTT. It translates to CASSFSGTVNTGELFF.

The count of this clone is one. DNA of the CDR3: TGTGCCAGCCGCAGGAGGGAGAACACTGAAGCTTTCTTT. This sequence encodes CASRRRENTEAFF. The chain combines TRBV2 with TRBJ1-1; D not certain. In germline, CDR1 is SNHLY, CDR2 FYNNEI. V lost 8 bases, J lost 1 base, and 11 bases lay in between. This CDR3 has 13 residues.

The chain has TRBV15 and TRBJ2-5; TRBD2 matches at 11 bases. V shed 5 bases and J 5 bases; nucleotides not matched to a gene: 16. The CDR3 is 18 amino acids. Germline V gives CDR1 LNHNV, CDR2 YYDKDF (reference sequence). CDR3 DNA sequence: TGTGCCACCAGCTCCAGACTAGCGGGGTCGAACCGAGGCGAGACCCAGTACTTC. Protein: CATSSRLAGSNRGETQYF.

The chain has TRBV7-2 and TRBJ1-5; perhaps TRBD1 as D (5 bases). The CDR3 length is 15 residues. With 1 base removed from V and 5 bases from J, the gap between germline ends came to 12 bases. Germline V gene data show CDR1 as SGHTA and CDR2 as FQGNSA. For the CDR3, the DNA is TGTGCCAGCAGCTTAGGTAGGGGTTGGGATCAGCCCCAGCATTTT. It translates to CASSLGRGWDQPQHF.

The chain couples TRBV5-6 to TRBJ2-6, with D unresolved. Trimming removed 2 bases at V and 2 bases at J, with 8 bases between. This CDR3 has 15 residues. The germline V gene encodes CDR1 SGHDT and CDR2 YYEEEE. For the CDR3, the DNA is TGTGCCAGCAGCTTTGTACAAGCTGGGGCCAACGTCCTGACTTTC. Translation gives CASSFVQAGANVLTF. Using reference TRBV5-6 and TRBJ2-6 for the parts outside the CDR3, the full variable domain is DAGVTQSPTHLIKTRGQQVTLRCSPKSGHDTVSWYQQALGQGPQFIFQYYEEEERQRGNFPDRFSGHQFPNYSSELNVNALLLGDSALYLCASSFVQAGANVLTFGAGSRLTVL.

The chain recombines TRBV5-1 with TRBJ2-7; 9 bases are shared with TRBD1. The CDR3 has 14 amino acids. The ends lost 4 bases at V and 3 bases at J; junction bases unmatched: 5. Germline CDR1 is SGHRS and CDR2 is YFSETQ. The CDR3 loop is CASSPGQGRYEQYF. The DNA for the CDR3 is TGCGCCAGCAGCCCGGGACAGGGACGCTACGAGCAGTACTTC.

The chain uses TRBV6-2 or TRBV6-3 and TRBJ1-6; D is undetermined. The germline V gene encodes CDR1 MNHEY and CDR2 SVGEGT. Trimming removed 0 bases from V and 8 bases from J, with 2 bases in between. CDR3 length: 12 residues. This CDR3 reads CASSYSDSPLHF. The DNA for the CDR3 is TGTGCCAGCAGTTACTCCGATTCACCCCTCCACTTT.

The CDR3 sequence: CASSLQRGEQFF. CDR3 nucleotide sequence: TGTGCCAGCAGCTTACAACGGGGTGAGCAGTTCTTC. The chain joins TRBV7-2 to TRBJ2-1, with D maybe TRBD2 (5 bases). The CDR3 sequence is 12 residues long. The ends were cut back, 2 bases at V and 9 bases at J, with 8 bases in the middle. Germline loops: CDR1 SGHTA, CDR2 FQGNSA.

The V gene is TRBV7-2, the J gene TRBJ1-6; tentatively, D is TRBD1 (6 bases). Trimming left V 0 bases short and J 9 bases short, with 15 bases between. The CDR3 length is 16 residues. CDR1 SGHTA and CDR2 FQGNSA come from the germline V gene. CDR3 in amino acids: CASSLAMGSRGSPLHF. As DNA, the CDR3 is TGTGCCAGCAGCTTAGCGATGGGAAGCAGGGGTTCACCCCTCCACTTT.

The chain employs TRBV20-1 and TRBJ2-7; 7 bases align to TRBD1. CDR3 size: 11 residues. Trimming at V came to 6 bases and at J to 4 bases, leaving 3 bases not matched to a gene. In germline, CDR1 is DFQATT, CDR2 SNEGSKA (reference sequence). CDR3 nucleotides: TGCAGTGCAGGGGGCCAATACGAGCAGTACTTC. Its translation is CSAGGQYEQYF.

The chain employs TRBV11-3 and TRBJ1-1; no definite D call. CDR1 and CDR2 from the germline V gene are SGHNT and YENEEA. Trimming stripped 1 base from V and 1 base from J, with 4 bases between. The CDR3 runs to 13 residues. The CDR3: CASSLGANTEAFF. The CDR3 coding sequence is TGTGCCAGCAGCTTAGGGGCGAACACTGAAGCTTTCTTT. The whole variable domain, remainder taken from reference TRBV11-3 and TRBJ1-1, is EAGVVQSPRYKIIEKKQPVAFWCNPISGHNTLYWYLQNLGQGPELLIRYENEEAVDDSQLPKDRFSAERLKGVDSTLKIQPAELGDSAVYLCASSLGANTEAFFGQGTRLTVV.

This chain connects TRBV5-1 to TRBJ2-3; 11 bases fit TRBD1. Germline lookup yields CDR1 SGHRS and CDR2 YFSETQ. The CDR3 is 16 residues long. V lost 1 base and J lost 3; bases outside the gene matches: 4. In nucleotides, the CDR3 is TGCGCCAGCAGCTTGACTGGACAGGGGGCTACAGATACGCAGTATTTT. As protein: CASSLTGQGATDTQYF.

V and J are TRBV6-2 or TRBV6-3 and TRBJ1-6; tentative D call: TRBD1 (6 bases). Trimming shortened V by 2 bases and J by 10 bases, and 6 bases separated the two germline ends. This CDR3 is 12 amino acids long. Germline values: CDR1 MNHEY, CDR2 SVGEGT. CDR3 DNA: TGTGCCAGCAGTTACAGGGGGTCACCCCTCCACTTT. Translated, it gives CASSYRGSPLHF.

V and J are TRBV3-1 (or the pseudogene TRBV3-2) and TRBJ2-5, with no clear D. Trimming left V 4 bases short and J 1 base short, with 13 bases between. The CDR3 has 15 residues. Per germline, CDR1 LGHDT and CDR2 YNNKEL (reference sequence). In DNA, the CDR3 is TGTGCCAGCAGCCTACTGGGCATTTCCCAAGAGACCCAGTACTTC. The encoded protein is CASSLLGISQETQYF.

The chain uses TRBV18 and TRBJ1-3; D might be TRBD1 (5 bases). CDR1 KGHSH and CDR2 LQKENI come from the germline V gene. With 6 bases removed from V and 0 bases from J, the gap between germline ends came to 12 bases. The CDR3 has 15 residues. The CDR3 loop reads CASSLGHPSGNTIYF. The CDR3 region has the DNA TGTGCCAGCTCCCTCGGACACCCCTCTGGAAACACCATATATTTT.

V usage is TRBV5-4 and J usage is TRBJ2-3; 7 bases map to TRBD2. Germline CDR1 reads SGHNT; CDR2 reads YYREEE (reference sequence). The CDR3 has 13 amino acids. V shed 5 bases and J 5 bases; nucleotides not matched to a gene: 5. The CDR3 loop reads CASRSVAGDTQYF. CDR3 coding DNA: TGTGCCAGCAGATCCGTAGCGGGAGATACGCAGTATTTT. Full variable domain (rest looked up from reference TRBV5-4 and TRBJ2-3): ETGVTQSPTHLIKTRGQQVTLRCSSQSGHNTVSWYQQALGQGPQFIFQYYREEENGRGNFPPRFSGLQFPNYSSELNVNALELDDSALYLCASRSVAGDTQYFGPGTRLTVL.

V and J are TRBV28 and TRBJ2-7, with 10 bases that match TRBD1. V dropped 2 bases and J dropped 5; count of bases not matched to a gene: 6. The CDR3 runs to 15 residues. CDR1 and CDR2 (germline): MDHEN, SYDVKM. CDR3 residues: CASSLAGTGVNEQYF. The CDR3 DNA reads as TGTGCCAGCAGTTTAGCAGGGACAGGGGTCAACGAGCAGTACTTC.

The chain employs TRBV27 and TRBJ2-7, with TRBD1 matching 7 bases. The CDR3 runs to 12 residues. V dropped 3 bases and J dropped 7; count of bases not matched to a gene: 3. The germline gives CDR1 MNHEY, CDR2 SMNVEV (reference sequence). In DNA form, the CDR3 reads TGTGCCAGCAGTTTTAGGGGGCGGGAGCAGTACTTC. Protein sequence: CASSFRGREQYF.

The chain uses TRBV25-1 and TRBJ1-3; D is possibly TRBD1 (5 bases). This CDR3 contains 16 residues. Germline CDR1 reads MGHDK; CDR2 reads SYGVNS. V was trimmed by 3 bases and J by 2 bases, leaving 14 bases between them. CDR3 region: CASSDSGYRPGNTIYF. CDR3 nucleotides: TGTGCCAGCAGTGATTCAGGGTATAGGCCTGGAAACACCATATATTTT. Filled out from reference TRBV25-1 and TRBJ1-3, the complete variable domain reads EADIYQTPRYLVIGTGKKITLECSQTMGHDKMYWYQQDPGMELHLIHYSYGVNSTEKGDLSSESTVSRIRTEHFPLTLESARPSHTSQYLCASSDSGYRPGNTIYFGEGSWLTVV.

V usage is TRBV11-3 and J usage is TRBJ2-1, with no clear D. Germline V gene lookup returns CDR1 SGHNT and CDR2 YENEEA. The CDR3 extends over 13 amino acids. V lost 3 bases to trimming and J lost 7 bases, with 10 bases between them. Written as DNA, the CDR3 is TGTGCCAGCAGCTTGGAACGGGTGAATGAGCAGTTCTTC. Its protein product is CASSLERVNEQFF.

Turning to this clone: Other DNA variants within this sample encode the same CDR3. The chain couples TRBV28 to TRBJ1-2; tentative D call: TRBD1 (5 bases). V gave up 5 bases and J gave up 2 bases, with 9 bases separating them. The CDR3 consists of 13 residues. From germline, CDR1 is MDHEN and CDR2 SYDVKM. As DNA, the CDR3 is TGTGCCAGCAGTCCACCAGGGAACTATGGCTACACCTTC. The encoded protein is CASSPPGNYGYTF.

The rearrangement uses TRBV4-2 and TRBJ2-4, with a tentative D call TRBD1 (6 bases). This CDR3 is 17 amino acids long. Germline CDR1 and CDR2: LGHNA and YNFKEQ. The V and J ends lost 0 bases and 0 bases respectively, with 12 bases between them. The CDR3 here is CASSQDLWDIAKNIQYF. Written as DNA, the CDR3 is TGTGCCAGCAGCCAAGACTTATGGGACATAGCCAAAAACATTCAGTACTTC.

CDR3 region: CASRVQGTGYTF. CDR3 sequence (DNA): TGTGCCAGCAGGGTACAGGGGACTGGCTACACCTTC. J is TRBJ1-2 and V is TRBV28, with TRBD1 matching 7 bases. The CDR3 length is 12 residues. With V trimmed by 6 bases and J by 7 bases, 5 bases remained unmatched. Looked up from germline, CDR1 is MDHEN and CDR2 is SYDVKM.

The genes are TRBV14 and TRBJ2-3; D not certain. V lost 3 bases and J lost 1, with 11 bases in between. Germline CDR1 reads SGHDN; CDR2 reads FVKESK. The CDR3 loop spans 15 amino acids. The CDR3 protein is CASSHNTGGTDTQYF. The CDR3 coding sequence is TGTGCCAGCAGCCATAACACTGGAGGCACAGATACGCAGTATTTT.

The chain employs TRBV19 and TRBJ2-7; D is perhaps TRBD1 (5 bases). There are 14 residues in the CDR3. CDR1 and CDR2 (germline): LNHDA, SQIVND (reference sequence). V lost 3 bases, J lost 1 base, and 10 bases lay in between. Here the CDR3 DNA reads TGTGCCAGTAGTATCGGGCAGGGTTCCTACGAGCAGTACTTC. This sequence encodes CASSIGQGSYEQYF.